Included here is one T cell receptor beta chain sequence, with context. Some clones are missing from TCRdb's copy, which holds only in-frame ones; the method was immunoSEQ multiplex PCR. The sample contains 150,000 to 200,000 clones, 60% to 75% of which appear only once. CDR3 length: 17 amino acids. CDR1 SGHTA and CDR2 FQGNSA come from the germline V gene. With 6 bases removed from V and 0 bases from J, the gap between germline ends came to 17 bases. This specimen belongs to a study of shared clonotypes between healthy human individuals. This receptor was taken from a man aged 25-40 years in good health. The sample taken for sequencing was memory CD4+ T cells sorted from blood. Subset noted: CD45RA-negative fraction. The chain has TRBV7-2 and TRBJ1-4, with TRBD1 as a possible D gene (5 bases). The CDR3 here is CASRSGAGVSTNEKLFF. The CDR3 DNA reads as TGTGCCAGCAGATCCGGGGCGGGGGTATCAACTAATGAAAAACTGTTTTTT.